This T cell receptor beta chain is from a study of blood T cell repertoires in COVID-19. The protocol was immunoSEQ multiplex PCR, while the TCRdb copy is restricted to in-frame clones and leaves out a portion. Altogether roughly 300,000 clones are present, more than 85% being singletons, with the ten largest covering approximately 0.99%. This CDR3 is built from 14 residues. Germline V lookup: CDR1 SGDLS, CDR2 YYNGEE. V shed 0 bases and J shed 5 bases, with 11 bases lying between them. The sequenced material came from PBMCs or T cells enriched from blood (not recorded which). The receptor was isolated from a woman aged 25 to 45 who had recovered from COVID-19. The chain is built from TRBV9 and TRBJ1-2; tentative D call: TRBD1 (5 bases). CDR3 nucleotides: TGTGCCAGCAGCGTAGGGGCAGGGCTTTATGGCTACACCTTC. Protein sequence: CASSVGAGLYGYTF.